These 21 T cell receptor beta chains came from one sample sequenced in a study of cytomegalovirus exposure and HLA in healthy donors. Researchers ran the PCR with 60 Vbeta and 13 Jbeta primers. Data came from immunoSEQ multiplex PCR; TCRdb stores just in-frame clones and leaves some out. The sample includes 180,000 or so clones, around 83% of them seen just once. Sequencing used PBMCs. Every receptor here comes from a woman in her forties or fifties in good health and CMV-seropositive.

The V call is TRBV6-4, the J call TRBJ2-7; a possible D gene is TRBD2 (6 bases). The CDR3 has 17 amino acids. The V gene lost 3 bases and the J gene lost 1 base, with 19 bases spanning the gap. Germline V gene data show CDR1 as MRHNA and CDR2 as SNTAGT. DNA of the CDR3: TGTGCCAGCAGTGATTGGGTGTGCGGGATCCAATCCTACGAGCAGTACTTC. As protein: CASSDWVCGIQSYEQYF.

J is TRBJ2-7 and V is TRBV18; TRBD1 matches 11 bases. V shed 6 bases and J 2 bases; nucleotides not matched to a gene: 6. The CDR3 is 15 residues long. Germline CDR1 reads KGHSH; CDR2 reads LQKENI. The CDR3 protein is CASSLPGQGAYEQYF. CDR3 DNA: TGTGCCAGCTCCCTGCCGGGACAGGGGGCCTACGAGCAGTACTTC. Full variable domain (missing parts from reference TRBV18 and TRBJ2-7): NAGVMQNPRHLVRRRGQEARLRCSPMKGHSHVYWYRQLPEEGLKFMVYLQKENIIDESGMPKERFSAEFPKEGPSILRIQQVVRGDSAAYFCASSLPGQGAYEQYFGPGTRLTVT.

This clone was picked up a small number of times. The chain uses TRBV7-2 and TRBJ2-3; 8 bases are a match to TRBD1. Germline CDR1 is SGHTA and CDR2 is FQGNSA. This CDR3 contains 15 residues. V was pared by 4 bases and J by 1 base, with 4 bases of the junction left unmatched. The CDR3 region is CASSWTGLGTDTQYF. CDR3 nucleotides: TGTGCCAGCAGCTGGACAGGGCTGGGCACAGATACGCAGTATTTT.

There are a few counts of this clone. J is TRBJ2-1 and V is TRBV20-1; a possible D gene is TRBD2 (5 bases). V lost 0 bases to trimming and J lost 13 bases, with 10 bases between them. Germline lookup yields CDR1 DFQATT and CDR2 SNEGSKA (reference sequence). The CDR3 runs to 11 residues. The CDR3, as DNA: TGCAGTGCTAGAGATCGAGCGGTACAGTTCTTC. Its protein is CSARDRAVQFF.

This sequence joins TRBV18 and TRBJ1-4, with TRBD1 matching 7 bases. V lost 3 bases, J lost 8 bases, and 12 bases stayed unmatched. Germline loops: CDR1 KGHSH, CDR2 LQKENI. CDR3 size: 16 residues. CDR3 bases: TGTGCCAGCTCACCTCCAAAGACAGGGTGGGAGGAAAAACTGTTTTTT. The encoded protein is CASSPPKTGWEEKLFF. The entire variable domain, with the rest obtained from reference TRBV18 and TRBJ1-4, is as follows: NAGVMQNPRHLVRRRGQEARLRCSPMKGHSHVYWYRQLPEEGLKFMVYLQKENIIDESGMPKERFSAEFPKEGPSILRIQQVVRGDSAAYFCASSPPKTGWEEKLFFGSGTQLSVL.

This chain joins TRBV28 and TRBJ1-6; D remains ambiguous. The germline V gene encodes CDR1 MDHEN and CDR2 SYDVKM. Trimming removed 3 bases from V and 1 base from J, with 7 bases in between. This CDR3 comprises 15 residues. Here the CDR3 reads CASSFEGSYNSPLHF. The DNA for the CDR3 is TGTGCCAGCAGTTTCGAGGGTTCCTATAATTCACCCCTCCACTTT.

The chain joins TRBV30 to TRBJ1-4; TRBD1 matches 9 bases. V was clipped by 0 bases and J by 6 bases; unmatched bases: 2. The CDR3 loop spans 14 amino acids. Germline values: CDR1 GTSNPN, CDR2 SVGIG (reference sequence). The CDR3 spells CAWSVGQGHEKLFF. The CDR3 nucleotides read TGTGCCTGGAGTGTAGGACAGGGGCATGAAAAACTGTTTTTT. Together with reference TRBV30 and TRBJ1-4, the CDR3 gives the full variable domain: SQTIHQWPATLVQPVGSPLSLECTVEGTSNPNLYWYRQAAGRGLQLLFYSVGIGQISSEVPQNLSASRPQDRQFILSSKKLLLSDSGFYLCAWSVGQGHEKLFFGSGTQLSVL.

The rearrangement links TRBV7-3 to TRBJ2-1, with a possible D match to TRBD2 (5 bases). CDR1 SGHTA and CDR2 FQGTGA come from the germline V gene. Trimming removed 5 bases at V and 9 bases at J, with 17 bases between. The CDR3 spans 14 residues. The CDR3 loop is CASSPTGWRAEQFF. The CDR3 DNA is TGTGCCAGCAGCCCCACCGGCTGGCGGGCTGAGCAGTTCTTC.

Only a few counts were recorded for this clone. This chain uses TRBV18 with TRBJ2-5; D is uncertain. The CDR3 loop spans 11 amino acids. V was clipped by 2 bases and J by 5 bases, with 3 bases between them. Looked up from germline, CDR1 is KGHSH and CDR2 is LQKENI. The DNA for the CDR3 is TGTGCCAGCTCACCAGAGGAGACCCAGTACTTC. This codes for CASSPEETQYF.

The chain couples TRBV28 to TRBJ2-2, with D perhaps matching TRBD1 (7 bases). Trimming took 2 bases from V and 5 from J, leaving 21 bases between them. The CDR3 is made up of 18 amino acids. CDR1 MDHEN and CDR2 SYDVKM come from the germline V gene. The CDR3 DNA reads as TGTGCCAGCAGTTTAAATATCGGAGGGCAGGGGGAGACCGGGGAGCTGTTTTTT. Encoded protein: CASSLNIGGQGETGELFF. Full variable domain (missing parts from reference TRBV28 and TRBJ2-2): DVKVTQSSRYLVKRTGEKVFLECVQDMDHENMFWYRQDPGLGLRLIYFSYDVKMKEKGDIPEGYSVSREKKERFSLILESASTNQTSMYLCASSLNIGGQGETGELFFGEGSRLTVL.

Worth noting for this clone: Relative to the germline gene, one junction end is altered; a read error may explain this. CDR3 nucleotides: TGTGCCAGCAGCTTGGAGACAGGAAGAGGGGCCAACGGCCTGACTTTC. Its protein product is CASSLETGRGANGLTF. This rearrangement joins TRBV5-6 to TRBJ2-6; TRBD1 is a possible D gene (6 bases). CDR3 size: 16 residues. Germline V gives CDR1 SGHDT, CDR2 YYEEEE.

This rearrangement joins TRBV20-1 to TRBJ1-2; 8 nucleotides agree with TRBD1. CDR1 DFQATT and CDR2 SNEGSKA come from the germline V gene (reference sequence). This CDR3 has 11 amino acids. The CDR3 coding sequence is TGCAGGGGACAGGCGAGGGTTGGCTACACCTTC. Encoded protein: CRGQARVGYTF.

The chain uses TRBV7-8 and TRBJ2-7, with 14 positions matching TRBD2. The CDR3 runs to 14 residues. The trim removed 4 bases at V and 12 bases at J, leaving 8 bases unmatched. The germline V gene has CDR1 SGHVS and CDR2 FQNEAQ. The CDR3 coding sequence is TGTGCCAGCAGCTACACGGCGACTAGCGGGAGGGGGTACTTC. Its translation: CASSYTATSGRGYF.

The chain combines TRBV5-8 with TRBJ2-1; 13 bases are a match to TRBD2. CDR3 size: 18 residues. Per the germline V gene, CDR1 is SGHTS and CDR2 is YDEGEE. V was clipped by 2 bases and J by 4 bases; unmatched bases: 9. The CDR3 spells CASSFKLAGGPRYNEQFF. The CDR3 DNA reads as TGTGCCAGCAGCTTTAAACTAGCGGGAGGGCCTCGATACAATGAGCAGTTCTTC. The variable domain in full, completed from reference TRBV5-8 and TRBJ2-1, reads EAGVTQSPTHLIKTRGQQATLRCSPISGHTSVYWYQQALGLGLQFLLWYDEGEERNRGNFPPRFSGRQFPNYSSELNVNALELEDSALYLCASSFKLAGGPRYNEQFFGPGTRLTVL.

V is TRBV16 and J is TRBJ2-7; the D is unclear. Trimming shortened V by 4 bases and J by 0 bases, and 13 bases separated the two germline ends. CDR1 is KGHSY and CDR2 is FQNENV in the germline V gene. CDR3 size: 15 residues. CDR3 in DNA: TGTGCCAGCAGCCTAGACGCGGCCAGCTCCTACGAGCAGTACTTC. Translation: CASSLDAASSYEQYF.

In DNA, the CDR3 is TGTGCCAGCAGTGGGACGGGGGTGGCCGGGGAGCTGTTTTTT. Protein product: CASSGTGVAGELFF. The V call is TRBV2, the J call TRBJ2-2; D may be TRBD2 (6 bases). V lost 4 bases, J lost 6 bases, and 12 bases lay in between. Germline V lookup: CDR1 SNHLY, CDR2 FYNNEI. This CDR3 is built from 14 residues.

The V gene is TRBV6-6, the J gene TRBJ1-1, with 7 bases matching TRBD1. The junction had 6 bases not matched to a gene; V was cut back by 4 bases and J by 1 base. The CDR3 is made up of 15 amino acids. Germline V gene data show CDR1 as MNHNY and CDR2 as SVGAGI (reference sequence). CDR3 nucleotides: TGTGCCAGCAGTTTCACGGGACAGCAGAACACTGAAGCTTTCTTT. Translation gives CASSFTGQQNTEAFF.

J is TRBJ2-2 and V is TRBV30; 8 positions match TRBD1. The ends lost 4 bases at V and 7 bases at J; junction bases unmatched: 17. CDR3 length equals 17 residues. The germline CDR1 and CDR2 sequences are GTSNPN and SVGIG (reference sequence). The CDR3 coding sequence is TGTGCCTGGACCCCCAAGGAGGACAGGGAGGTGGTCGGGGAGCTGTTTTTT. Its protein product is CAWTPKEDREVVGELFF.

V usage is TRBV29-1 and J usage is TRBJ2-6; TRBD2 agrees at 10 bases. The CDR3 spans 16 residues. Germline V lookup: CDR1 SQVTM, CDR2 ANQGSEA. With 4 bases clipped from V and 0 bases from J, the junction kept 3 bases outside the gene matches. The DNA for the CDR3 is TGCAGCGTTGGACTAGCGGGCCTCTCTGGGGCCAACGTCCTGACTTTC. Translation: CSVGLAGLSGANVLTF.

About this clone: A junction boundary mismatches the germline segment, possibly from a read error. V and J are TRBV2 and TRBJ2-6; perhaps TRBD1 as D (6 bases). CDR1 SNHLY and CDR2 FYNNEI come from the germline V gene. The CDR3 totals 17 residues. Written as DNA, the CDR3 is TGTGCCAGCAGTGAAATGGGGGCGCGAACTGGGGCCAACGGCCTGACTTTC. This sequence encodes CASSEMGARTGANGLTF.

The chain joins TRBV2 to TRBJ2-1; no clear D. The CDR3 covers 11 residues. Germline V lookup: CDR1 SNHLY, CDR2 FYNNEI. The V gene lost 7 bases and the J gene lost 9 bases, with 10 bases spanning the gap. The CDR3: CASTPSGEQFF. In DNA form, the CDR3 reads TGTGCCAGCACCCCTTCGGGTGAGCAGTTCTTC. Complete variable domain (other parts from reference TRBV2 and TRBJ2-1): EPEVTQTPSHQVTQMGQEVILRCVPISNHLYFYWYRQILGQKVEFLVSFYNNEISEKSEIFDDQFSVERPDGSNFTLKIRSTKLEDSAMYFCASTPSGEQFFGPGTRLTVL.